The present T cell receptor beta chain was sequenced within a study of cytomegalovirus exposure and HLA in healthy donors. V lost 1 base and J lost 6; bases outside the gene matches: 12. CDR1 is MGHRA and CDR2 is YSYEKL in the germline V gene. This CDR3 contains 17 residues. Only in-frame clones appear in the TCRdb table, and some are missing; sequencing was by immunoSEQ multiplex PCR. The sample lists about 71,000 clones, around 93% occurring once. The V gene is TRBV4-1, the J gene TRBJ2-1; 7 nucleotides align to TRBD2. Material for sequencing was PBMCs. The TCR originated in a woman under 30 in good health and CMV-seronegative. The CDR3 DNA is TGCGCCAGCAGCCAAGCATTCGAGGGAGGGCCTCCCAATGAGCAGTTCTTC. Residues: CASSQAFEGGPPNEQFF.